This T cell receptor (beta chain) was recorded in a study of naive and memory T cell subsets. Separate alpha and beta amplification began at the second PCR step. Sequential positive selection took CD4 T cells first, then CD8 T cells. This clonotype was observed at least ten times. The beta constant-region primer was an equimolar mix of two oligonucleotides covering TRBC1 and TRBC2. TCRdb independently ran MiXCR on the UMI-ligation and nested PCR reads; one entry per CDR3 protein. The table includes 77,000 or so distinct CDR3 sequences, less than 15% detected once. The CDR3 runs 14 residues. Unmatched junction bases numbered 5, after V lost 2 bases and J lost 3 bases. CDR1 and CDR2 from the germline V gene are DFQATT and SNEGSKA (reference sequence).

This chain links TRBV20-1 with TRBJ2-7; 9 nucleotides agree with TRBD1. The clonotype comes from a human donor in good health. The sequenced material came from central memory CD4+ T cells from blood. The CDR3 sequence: CSARPTGGFYEQYF. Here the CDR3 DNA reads TGCAGTGCTAGACCTACAGGGGGCTTCTACGAGCAGTACTTC.